The T cell receptor (beta chain) under discussion was sequenced for a study of OX40 agonist ivuxolimab in advanced cancers. In regard to this clone: What it binds is not known.

Broader study findings: Researchers did not establish what antigens the expanded peripheral T cells target.

Libraries were prepared by immunoSEQ multiplex PCR; TCRdb keeps only in-frame clonotypes and omits some of them. The top ten clones hold just under 15% of a sample with about 43,000 clones, around 88% of them seen once. This receptor was identified in an adult with an advanced solid tumor such as melanoma, head and neck, liver or kidney cancer. The input for sequencing was CD4+ or CD8+ T cells sorted from blood, taken in a trial of the OX40 agonist ivuxolimab.

CDR3: CASSLVVYQGHFRQPQHF. For the CDR3, the DNA is TGTGCCAGCAGCTTAGTTGTGTACCAAGGGCATTTTAGGCAGCCCCAGCATTTT. The rearrangement uses TRBV7-2 and TRBJ1-5; D gene ambiguous. Trimming shortened V by 1 base and J by 7 bases, and 23 bases separated the two germline ends. There are 18 residues in the CDR3. Germline V CDR1 and CDR2: SGHTA, FQGNSA.